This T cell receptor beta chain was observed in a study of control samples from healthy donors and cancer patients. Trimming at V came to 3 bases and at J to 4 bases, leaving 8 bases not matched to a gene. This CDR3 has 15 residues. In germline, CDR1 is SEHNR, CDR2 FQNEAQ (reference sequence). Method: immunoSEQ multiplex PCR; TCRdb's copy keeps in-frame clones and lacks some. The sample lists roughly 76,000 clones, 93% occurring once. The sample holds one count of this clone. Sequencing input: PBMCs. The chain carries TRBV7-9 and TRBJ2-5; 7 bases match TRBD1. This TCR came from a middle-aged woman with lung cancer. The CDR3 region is CASSLFRTGPETQYF. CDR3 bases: TGTGCCAGCAGCTTGTTTCGGACAGGTCCAGAGACCCAGTACTTC.